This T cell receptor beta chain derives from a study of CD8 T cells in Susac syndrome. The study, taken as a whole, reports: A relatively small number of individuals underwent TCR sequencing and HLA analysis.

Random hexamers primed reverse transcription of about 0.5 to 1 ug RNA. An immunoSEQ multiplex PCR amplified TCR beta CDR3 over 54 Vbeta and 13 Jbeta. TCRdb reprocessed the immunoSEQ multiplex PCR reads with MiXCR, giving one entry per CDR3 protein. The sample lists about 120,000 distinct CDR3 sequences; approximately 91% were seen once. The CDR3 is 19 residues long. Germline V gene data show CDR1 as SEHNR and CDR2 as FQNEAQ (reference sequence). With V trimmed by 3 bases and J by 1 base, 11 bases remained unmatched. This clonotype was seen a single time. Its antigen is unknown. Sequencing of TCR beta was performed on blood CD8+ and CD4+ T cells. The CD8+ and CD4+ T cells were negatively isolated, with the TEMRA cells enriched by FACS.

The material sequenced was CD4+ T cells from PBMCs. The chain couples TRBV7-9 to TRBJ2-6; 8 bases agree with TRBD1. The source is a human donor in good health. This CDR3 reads CASSLGVFRGRSGANVLTF. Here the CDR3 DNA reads TGTGCCAGCAGCTTGGGGGTATTCAGGGGGCGGTCTGGGGCCAACGTCCTGACTTTC.